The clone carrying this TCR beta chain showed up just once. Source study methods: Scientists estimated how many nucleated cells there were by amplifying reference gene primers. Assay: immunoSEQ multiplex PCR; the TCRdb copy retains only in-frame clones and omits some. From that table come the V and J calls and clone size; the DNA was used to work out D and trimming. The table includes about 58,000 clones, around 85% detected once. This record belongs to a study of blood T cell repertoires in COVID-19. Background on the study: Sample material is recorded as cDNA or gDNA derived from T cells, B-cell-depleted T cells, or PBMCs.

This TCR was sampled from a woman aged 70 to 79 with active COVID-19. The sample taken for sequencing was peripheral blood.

The CDR3 coding sequence is TGTGCCAGCAGCCCGTTCGGGAAGGGAAGGTTGCACAATGAGCAGTTCTTC. This gives the protein CASSPFGKGRLHNEQFF. The chain carries TRBV7-8 and TRBJ2-1, with D possibly matching TRBD2 (5 bases). This CDR3 has 17 amino acids. Looked up from germline, CDR1 is SGHVS and CDR2 is FQNEAQ. Trimming removed 5 bases from V and 5 bases from J, with 22 bases in between.